This passage covers 30 T cell receptor beta chains from one sample sequenced in a study of blood T cell repertoires in COVID-19. The repertoire was sequenced with immunoSEQ multiplex PCR; TCRdb's copy has only in-frame clones and lacks some. The sample has roughly 360,000 clones, roughly 90% seen once. The sequencing sample was made of PBMCs or T cells enriched from blood (not recorded which). These receptors were obtained from a woman younger than 45 with acute COVID-19.

CDR3 amino acids: CASSPFPRVSEANEQFF. For the CDR3, the DNA is TGCGCCAGCAGCCCGTTCCCACGAGTCTCCGAAGCCAATGAGCAGTTCTTC. The rearrangement uses TRBV5-1 and TRBJ2-1; D not resolved. CDR3 length: 17 residues. The ends were cut back, 4 bases at V and 6 bases at J, with 23 bases in the middle. From germline, CDR1 is SGHRS and CDR2 YFSETQ.

This sequence joins TRBV25-1 and TRBJ2-1, with D possibly being TRBD2 (6 bases). Germline V gene lookup returns CDR1 MGHDK and CDR2 SYGVNS. The CDR3 runs to 17 residues. Trimming removed 3 bases at V and 7 bases at J, with 22 bases between. The CDR3 loop reads CASSEGGGWGRMNEQFF. The CDR3, as DNA: TGTGCCAGCAGTGAGGGAGGTGGGTGGGGGAGGATGAATGAGCAGTTCTTC.

The chain employs TRBV11-2 and TRBJ2-1, with TRBD2 matching 11 bases. The CDR3 contains 17 residues. Germline assignment: CDR1 SGHAT and CDR2 FQNNGV. The V segment lost 2 bases and the J segment 9 bases; nucleotides outside the gene matches: 12. In DNA form, the CDR3 reads TGTGCCAGCAGCTTAAATAGTGGGTCTAGCGGGGGGCCTGAGCAGTTCTTC. It yields the protein CASSLNSGSSGGPEQFF.

V is TRBV20-1 and J is TRBJ2-7; 9 bases fit TRBD2. Germline CDR1 DFQATT, CDR2 SNEGSKA (reference sequence). Losses at the gene ends were 3 bases for V and 2 bases for J; bases not matched to a gene: 17. The CDR3 covers 18 residues. CDR3 DNA: TGCAGTGCTAGTGGTGCGGGGGGGACTATCAACGCACCCTACGAGCAGTACTTC. It yields the protein CSASGAGGTINAPYEQYF.

This chain links TRBV2 with TRBJ2-6, with TRBD1 matching 7 bases. CDR1 is SNHLY, CDR2 FYNNEI, per germline. Trimming removed 4 bases from V and 1 base from J; junction bases left unmatched: 10. The CDR3 totals 18 residues. This chain's CDR3 is CASSVSNRGWSGANVLTF. The CDR3 nucleotides are TGTGCCAGCAGTGTTTCCAACAGGGGATGGTCTGGGGCCAACGTCCTGACTTTC.

The V and J genes are TRBV7-9 and TRBJ2-4; D might be TRBD1 (5 bases). The germline gives CDR1 SEHNR, CDR2 FQNEAQ (reference sequence). The CDR3 length is 16 residues. V was shortened by 1 base and J by 3 bases, with 13 bases between the two germline ends. The CDR3: CASSLGTLRGKNIQYF. The CDR3, as DNA: TGTGCCAGCAGCTTAGGGACATTAAGGGGCAAAAACATTCAGTACTTC.

The rearrangement joins TRBV7-3 to TRBJ1-1; a possible D gene is TRBD1 (5 bases). The CDR3 has 14 residues. Trimming pared 5 bases from V and 1 base from J, leaving 11 bases between. Per germline, CDR1 SGHTA and CDR2 FQGTGA. In DNA, the CDR3 is TGTGCCAGCAGCCTAAACGGACAGAACACTGAAGCTTTCTTT. Protein: CASSLNGQNTEAFF.

Worth noting for this clone: In the same sample, other DNA sequences code for this CDR3. The gene calls are TRBV5-1 and TRBJ2-3, with 7 positions matching TRBD1. The CDR3 has 14 amino acids. Germline lookup yields CDR1 SGHRS and CDR2 YFSETQ. With V trimmed by 4 bases and J by 1 base, 3 bases remained unmatched. This chain's CDR3 is CASSLGTGTDTQYF. The CDR3 DNA reads TGCGCCAGCAGCCTCGGGACAGGCACAGATACGCAGTATTTT.

The V gene is TRBV11-2, the J gene TRBJ2-2, with TRBD2 matching 7 bases. Germline V gene lookup returns CDR1 SGHAT and CDR2 FQNNGV. The CDR3 loop spans 16 amino acids. The J segment lost 1 base and the V segment lost 2 bases, leaving 4 bases of the junction unmatched. Here the CDR3 DNA reads TGTGCCAGCAGCTTAATGGGAGGGATGAACACCGGGGAGCTGTTTTTT. Amino acid sequence: CASSLMGGMNTGELFF.

V usage is TRBV3-1 (or the pseudogene TRBV3-2) and J usage is TRBJ1-2; no definite D call. This CDR3 spans 16 amino acids. The germline gives CDR1 LGHDT, CDR2 YNNKEL (reference sequence). The V end was cut by 0 bases, the J end by 0 bases, with 11 bases between. CDR3 protein: CASSQDQNRANYGYTF. CDR3 nucleotide sequence: TGTGCCAGCAGCCAAGACCAAAATAGAGCTAACTATGGCTACACCTTC.

The V call is TRBV29-1, the J call TRBJ2-3, with D perhaps matching TRBD2 (6 bases). The CDR3 contains 13 residues. The V and J ends lost 4 bases and 7 bases respectively, with 15 bases between them. Germline V gene data show CDR1 as SQVTM and CDR2 as ANQGSEA. The CDR3 loop is CSVVVAEGYTQYF. For the CDR3, the DNA is TGCAGCGTTGTAGTCGCGGAGGGGTATACGCAGTATTTT.

The chain links TRBV5-6 to TRBJ2-7; 11 positions agree with TRBD1. This CDR3 spans 15 amino acids. CDR1 and CDR2 (germline): SGHDT, YYEEEE. V lost 5 bases and J lost 7; bases outside the gene matches: 11. The CDR3 DNA follows: TGTGCCAGCAGGCCGGCGGACAGGGGGCTAGGGGAGCAGTACTTC. This translates into CASRPADRGLGEQYF.

The chain uses TRBV7-9 and TRBJ1-1, with D uncertain. Germline V gene sequence: CDR1 SEHNR, CDR2 FQNEAQ (reference sequence). There are 13 residues in the CDR3. Trimming left V 5 bases short and J 5 bases short, with 12 bases between. CDR3: CASSQNGGTEAFF. CDR3 nucleotide sequence: TGTGCCAGCAGCCAAAACGGCGGAACTGAAGCTTTCTTT. Full variable domain (outside the CDR3, taken from reference TRBV7-9 and TRBJ1-1): DTGVSQNPRHKITKRGQNVTFRCDPISEHNRLYWYRQTLGQGPEFLTYFQNEAQLEKSRLLSDRFSAERPKGSFSTLEIQRTEQGDSAMYLCASSQNGGTEAFFGQGTRLTVV.

In its sample, this clone was seen once. This chain links TRBV10-2 with TRBJ1-6; 7 nucleotides line up with TRBD1. CDR3 size: 15 residues. V dropped 7 bases and J dropped 5; count of bases not matched to a gene: 8. The V gene's germline CDR1 is WSHSY and CDR2 SAAADI. This chain's CDR3 is CASTQQGLDNSPLHF. The CDR3 bases are TGCGCCAGCACCCAACAGGGGCTAGATAATTCACCCCTCCACTTT.

The genes are TRBV7-9 and TRBJ2-6, with 7 bases fitting TRBD2. The germline V gene has CDR1 SEHNR and CDR2 FQNEAQ (reference sequence). Germline trimming cut 3 bases from V and 0 bases from J; bases unmatched to any gene: 8. The CDR3 length is 18 residues. CDR3 in amino acids: CASSFGEGPDSGANVLTF. The DNA of the CDR3 is TGTGCCAGCAGCTTTGGGGAGGGACCGGACTCTGGGGCCAACGTCCTGACTTTC.

This chain connects TRBV6-2 or TRBV6-3 to TRBJ1-1; D uncertain. Germline lookup yields CDR1 MNHEY and CDR2 SVGEGT. This CDR3 spans 16 amino acids. The V and J ends lost 0 bases and 0 bases respectively, with 11 bases between them. CDR3 loop: CASSYSVTALNTEAFF. CDR3 coding DNA: TGTGCCAGCAGTTACTCGGTTACAGCTTTGAACACTGAAGCTTTCTTT.

This clone was found a few times. CDR3 nucleotides: TGTGCCAGCAGTCAGGGCGCTGAAGCTTTCTTT. Residues: CASSQGAEAFF. This chain uses TRBV12-3 or TRBV12-4 with TRBJ1-1, with D maybe TRBD1 (5 bases). Trimming pared 5 bases from V and 6 bases from J, leaving 7 bases between. The CDR3 loop spans 11 amino acids.

This rearrangement joins TRBV10-2 to TRBJ2-7; D possibly corresponds to TRBD1 (6 bases). The CDR3 is 15 amino acids. Germline V lookup: CDR1 WSHSY, CDR2 SAAADI. Trimming shortened V by 3 bases and J by 4 bases, and 16 bases separated the two germline ends. CDR3 DNA sequence: TGCGCCAGCAGTGATTGGCCAGGGGTAGGGTACGAGCAGTACTTC. This sequence encodes CASSDWPGVGYEQYF.

The V and J genes are TRBV12-5 and TRBJ2-1; the D gene is possibly TRBD1 (6 bases). CDR1 is LGHNT and CDR2 is FRNRAP in the germline V gene. The germline V and J ends were trimmed by 4 bases and 1 base, with 23 bases remaining between them. This CDR3 is built from 19 residues. CDR3 protein: CASGSLTRAIGGSYNEQFF. The CDR3 DNA reads TGTGCTAGTGGTTCCTTAACGCGGGCCATAGGGGGATCCTACAATGAGCAGTTCTTC.

The chain has TRBV30 and TRBJ1-6; the match to TRBD1 covers 7 bases. The J segment lost 5 bases and the V segment lost 4 bases, leaving 8 bases of the junction unmatched. This CDR3 region has 15 residues. The V gene's germline CDR1 is GTSNPN and CDR2 SVGIG (reference sequence). CDR3 residues: CAWNLQGSHNSPLHF. As DNA, the CDR3 is TGTGCCTGGAATCTACAGGGGAGTCATAATTCACCCCTCCACTTT.

The rearrangement uses TRBV15 and TRBJ1-2, with 7 bases fitting TRBD1. Germline V gene data show CDR1 as LNHNV and CDR2 as YYDKDF (reference sequence). This CDR3 has 16 amino acids. The J segment lost 5 bases and the V segment lost 5 bases, leaving 14 bases of the junction unmatched. In nucleotides, the CDR3 is TGTGCCACCAGCGCGGTCGGACAGGCATCTTTGTATGGCTACACCTTC. It yields the protein CATSAVGQASLYGYTF.

V usage is TRBV30 and J usage is TRBJ1-6; D call uncertain. Trimming stripped 1 base from V and 8 bases from J, with 9 bases between. Germline assignment: CDR1 GTSNPN and CDR2 SVGIG (reference sequence). This CDR3 has 13 amino acids. CDR3 nucleotides: TGTGCCTGGAGTGCCCTGAGGGATTCACCCCTCCACTTT. Encoded protein: CAWSALRDSPLHF. The entire variable domain, with the rest obtained from reference TRBV30 and TRBJ1-6, is as follows: SQTIHQWPATLVQPVGSPLSLECTVEGTSNPNLYWYRQAAGRGLQLLFYSVGIGQISSEVPQNLSASRPQDRQFILSSKKLLLSDSGFYLCAWSALRDSPLHFGNGTRLTVT.

The chain combines TRBV5-5 with TRBJ2-1; TRBD1 matches 7 bases. CDR1 is SGHKS, CDR2 YYEKEE, per germline (reference sequence). CDR3 length: 12 amino acids. Unmatched junction bases numbered 4, after V lost 3 bases and J lost 10 bases. The CDR3 DNA reads as TGTGCCAGCAGCTGGACAGGACGCGAGCAGTTCTTC. Translated: CASSWTGREQFF.

In its sample, this clone was seen a few times. This chain links TRBV3-1 (or the pseudogene TRBV3-2) with TRBJ1-2; D gene uncertain. Germline CDR1 and CDR2: LGHDT and YNNKEL (reference sequence). The length of the CDR3 is 13 residues. The V gene lost 0 bases and the J gene lost 8 bases, with 10 bases spanning the gap. CDR3 protein: CASSQEVVGGYTF. The CDR3 DNA follows: TGTGCCAGCAGCCAAGAAGTCGTGGGCGGCTACACCTTC.

The rearrangement links TRBV7-4 to TRBJ1-5; 7 bases align to TRBD1. Germline loops: CDR1 SGHVT, CDR2 SQSDAQ. Trimming removed 3 bases from V and 8 bases from J; junction bases left unmatched: 13. The CDR3 runs to 16 residues. CDR3 sequence reads: CASSFRTGHIMEPQHF. The CDR3 DNA follows: TGTGCCAGCAGCTTCAGGACAGGCCACATCATGGAGCCCCAGCATTTT. Filled out from reference TRBV7-4 and TRBJ1-5, the complete variable domain reads GAGVSQSPRYKVAKRGRDVALRCDSISGHVTLYWYRQTLGQGSEVLTYSQSDAQRDKSGRPSGRFSAERPERSVSTLKIQRTEQGDSAVYLCASSFRTGHIMEPQHFGDGTRLSIL.

The chain is built from TRBV6-4 and TRBJ2-2, with D possibly being TRBD1 (6 bases). The CDR3 sequence is 15 residues long. The V and J ends lost 3 bases and 4 bases respectively, with 12 bases between them. Germline V gene data show CDR1 as MRHNA and CDR2 as SNTAGT. Written as DNA, the CDR3 is TGTGCCAGCAGTGAGAGGGGGTACGGCACCGGGGAGCTGTTTTTT. Protein: CASSERGYGTGELFF.

Note on this clone: Different DNA sequences within this sample yield the same CDR3. CDR3: CASSQRGTYEQYF. The CDR3 DNA sequence: TGTGCCAGCAGCCAAAGGGGCACCTACGAGCAGTACTTC. The chain combines TRBV3-1 (or the pseudogene TRBV3-2) with TRBJ2-7; a weak D match, TRBD1 (5 bases). The length of the CDR3 is 13 residues. Germline CDR1 is LGHDT and CDR2 is YNNKEL (reference sequence). V gave up 2 bases and J gave up 2 bases, with 7 bases separating them.

This clone was seen a single time. The identical CDR3 is also encoded by other nucleotide sequences in the sample. V usage is TRBV3-1 (or the pseudogene TRBV3-2) and J usage is TRBJ1-1; D gene unclear. In germline, CDR1 is LGHDT, CDR2 YNNKEL (reference sequence). The CDR3 spans 14 residues. The V and J ends lost 0 bases and 2 bases respectively, with 7 bases between them. CDR3: CASSQDRRNTEAFF. CDR3 in DNA: TGTGCCAGCAGCCAAGATAGAAGAAACACTGAAGCTTTCTTT.

The CDR3 DNA sequence: TGCGCCAGCAGCCAAGATTCAGGAGGGTACTATGGCTACACCTTC. Translating gives CASSQDSGGYYGYTF. The chain recombines TRBV4-3 with TRBJ1-2; unclear D gene. V lost 0 bases to trimming and J lost 3 bases, with 11 bases between them. The CDR3 sequence is 15 residues long. CDR1 is LGHNA and CDR2 is YSLEER in the germline V gene.

The chain recombines TRBV10-3 with TRBJ2-5, with 11 bases identical to TRBD2. The CDR3 has 14 residues. Trimming at V came to 6 bases and at J to 5 bases, leaving 5 bases not matched to a gene. Looked up from germline, CDR1 is ENHRY and CDR2 is SYGVKD. This CDR3 reads CAISVAGGVETQYF. CDR3 coding DNA: TGTGCCATCAGCGTAGCGGGGGGGGTGGAGACCCAGTACTTC.